This T cell receptor (beta chain) originates from a study of T cell responses to AZD1222 COVID-19 vaccine. Germline CDR1 MDHEN, CDR2 SYDVKM. V gave up 7 bases and J gave up 4 bases, with 8 bases separating them. The CDR3 runs 12 residues. Profiling relied on immunoSEQ multiplex PCR, and the TCRdb table lists in-frame clones only, not all of them. The sample records roughly 140,000 clones, about 93% being singletons. This sequence was found in an adult in good health. The sample consisted of peripheral blood, taken on day 0 of AZD1222 vaccination. The V gene is TRBV28, the J gene TRBJ1-5; D gene unclear. The CDR3 sequence is CASKGLNQPQHF. The CDR3 coding sequence is TGTGCCAGCAAAGGGCTGAATCAGCCCCAGCATTTT. The full variable domain, in which reference TRBV28 and TRBJ1-5 provide the parts outside the CDR3, is DVKVTQSSRYLVKRTGEKVFLECVQDMDHENMFWYRQDPGLGLRLIYFSYDVKMKEKGDIPEGYSVSREKKERFSLILESASTNQTSMYLCASKGLNQPQHFGDGTRLSIL.